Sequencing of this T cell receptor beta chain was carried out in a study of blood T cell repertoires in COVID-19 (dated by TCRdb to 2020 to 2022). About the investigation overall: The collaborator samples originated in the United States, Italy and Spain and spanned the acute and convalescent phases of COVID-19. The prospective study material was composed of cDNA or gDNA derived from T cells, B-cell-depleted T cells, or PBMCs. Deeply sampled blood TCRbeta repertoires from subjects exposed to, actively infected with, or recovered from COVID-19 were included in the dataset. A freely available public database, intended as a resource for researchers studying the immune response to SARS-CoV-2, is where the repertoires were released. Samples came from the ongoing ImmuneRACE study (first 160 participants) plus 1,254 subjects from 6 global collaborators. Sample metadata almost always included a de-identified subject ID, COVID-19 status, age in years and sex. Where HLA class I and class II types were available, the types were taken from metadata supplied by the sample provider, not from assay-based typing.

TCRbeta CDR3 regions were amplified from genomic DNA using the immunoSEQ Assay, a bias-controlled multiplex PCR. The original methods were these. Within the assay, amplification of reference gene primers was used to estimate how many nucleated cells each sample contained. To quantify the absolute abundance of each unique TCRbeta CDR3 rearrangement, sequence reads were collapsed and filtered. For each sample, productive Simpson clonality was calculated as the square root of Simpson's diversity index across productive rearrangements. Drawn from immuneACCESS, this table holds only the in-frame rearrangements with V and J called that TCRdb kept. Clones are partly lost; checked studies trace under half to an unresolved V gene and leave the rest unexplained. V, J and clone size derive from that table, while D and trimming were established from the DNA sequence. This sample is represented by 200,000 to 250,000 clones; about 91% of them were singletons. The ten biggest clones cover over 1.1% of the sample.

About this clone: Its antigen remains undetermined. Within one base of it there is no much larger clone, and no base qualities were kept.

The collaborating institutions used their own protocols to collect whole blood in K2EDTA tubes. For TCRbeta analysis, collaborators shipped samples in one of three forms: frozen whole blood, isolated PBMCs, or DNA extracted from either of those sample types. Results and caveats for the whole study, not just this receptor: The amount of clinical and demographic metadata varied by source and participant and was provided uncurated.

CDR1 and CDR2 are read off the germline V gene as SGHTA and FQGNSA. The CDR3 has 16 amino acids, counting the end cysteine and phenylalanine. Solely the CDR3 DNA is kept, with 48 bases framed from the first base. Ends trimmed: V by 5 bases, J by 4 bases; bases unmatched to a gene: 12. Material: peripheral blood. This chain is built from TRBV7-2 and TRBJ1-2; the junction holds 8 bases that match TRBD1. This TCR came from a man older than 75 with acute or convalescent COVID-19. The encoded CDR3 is CASSPTRGQGGYGYTF. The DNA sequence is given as TGTGCCAGCAGCCCGACCCGCGGACAGGGAGGCTATGGCTACACCTTC. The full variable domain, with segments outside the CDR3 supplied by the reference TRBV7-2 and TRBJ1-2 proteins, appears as GAGVSQSPSNKVTEKGKDVELRCDPISGHTALYWYRQSLGQGLEFLIYFQGNSAPDKSGLPSDRFSAERTGGSVSTLTIQRTQQEDSAVYLCASSPTRGQGGYGYTFGSGTRLTVV.